The rows below give T cell receptor beta chains drawn from one sample of a study of OX40 agonist ivuxolimab in advanced cancers. Assay: immunoSEQ multiplex PCR; the TCRdb copy retains only in-frame clones and omits some. The sample records 39,000 or so clones, 92% being singletons. Sequencing was performed on CD4+ or CD8+ T cells sorted from blood, taken in a trial of the OX40 agonist ivuxolimab. The receptors stem from an adult with an advanced solid tumor such as melanoma, head and neck, liver or kidney cancer. Each CDR3 is given with its conserved first and last residue. The D gene is left open where the match is weak.

D gene	V gene	J gene	CDR3 DNA	CDR3 protein
NA	TRBV6-1	TRBJ2-1	TGTGCCAGCAGTGAAGTGCCAGGGATGGATGAGCAGTTCTTC	CASSEVPGMDEQFF
NA	TRBV20-1	TRBJ2-1	TGCAGTGCTAGAGGGGGTAATGAGCAGTTCTTC	CSARGGNEQFF
NA	TRBV5-5	TRBJ2-7	TGTGCCAGCAGCTATACAGAGAACTCCTACGAGCAGTACTTC	CASSYTENSYEQYF
NA	TRBV9	TRBJ1-2	TGTGCCAGCAGCGTAGCTGGAGGGTATGGCTACACCTTC	CASSVAGGYGYTF
NA	TRBV7-9	TRBJ2-7	TGTGCCAGCAGCCCCGGGAGCGAGCAGTACTTC	CASSPGSEQYF
NA	TRBV19	TRBJ1-1	TGTGCCAGTGCTGGGTGGGGGGAGGTGAACACTGAAGCTTTCTTT	CASAGWGEVNTEAFF
TRBD1	TRBV6-1	TRBJ2-7	TGTGCCAGCAGTGAGACAGGGAATTCGGGCGCCGAGCAGTACTTC	CASSETGNSGAEQYF
TRBD2	TRBV7-9	TRBJ2-2	TGTGCCAGCAGCTTATCTGTCCTAGCGGGAGCGGCCGGGGAGCTGTTTTTT	CASSLSVLAGAAGELFF
NA	TRBV7-2	TRBJ2-3	TGTGCCAGCAGCTTAGCGGCCAGCCCCTACACAGATACGCAGTATTTT	CASSLAASPYTDTQYF
TRBD2	TRBV5-1	TRBJ2-5	TGCGCCAGCAGCTTGGGGACTAGCGGAGCCCAGTACTTC	CASSLGTSGAQYF
NA	TRBV30	TRBJ2-7	TGTGCCTGGAAATTCCCGTTTGAGTGGGAGCAGTACTTC	CAWKFPFEWEQYF
NA	TRBV19	TRBJ1-1	TGTGCCAGTAGTATGGGCAGATCGAACACTGAAGCTTTCTTT	CASSMGRSNTEAFF
NA	TRBV6-5	TRBJ2-7	TGTGCCAGCAGTTACTCGGGAAAAGCCTACGAGCAGTACTTC	CASSYSGKAYEQYF
NA	TRBV9	TRBJ2-5	TGTGCCAGCAGCGCCAGGGGTCAAGAGACCCAGTACTTC	CASSARGQETQYF
NA	TRBV25-1	TRBJ2-1	TGTGCCAGCAGCGGGAGCGCCTACAATGAGCAGTTCTTC	CASSGSAYNEQFF
TRBD2	TRBV4-3	TRBJ2-7	TGCGCCAGCAGCCAAGATACTAGCGGAGTATACGAGCAGTACTTC	CASSQDTSGVYEQYF
NA	TRBV4-2	TRBJ1-5	TGTGCCAGCAGCCAAGATATTGGGCCCCAGCATTTT	CASSQDIGPQHF